The entry that follows covers one T cell receptor beta chain sequence. Arm-PCR of CDR3 regions with iRepertoire HTBI primers generated TCR beta libraries. TCRdb reprocessed the multiplex PCR reads via MiXCR and lists one record per CDR3 protein. The sample holds about 620,000 distinct CDR3 sequences; under 20% are singletons and the top ten take approximately 20%. Stated time point: newly diagnosed GD, antithyroid drugs for less than 3 months. Extracted RNA from PBMCs served as the source of the TCR library. The CDR3 has 14 residues. Per the germline V gene, CDR1 is SGHRS and CDR2 is YFSETQ. V gave up 6 bases and J gave up 6 bases; unmatched junction bases: 8. The sample is drawn from a study of regulatory T cells in long-lasting Graves disease. These data were also reused for a study on T cells in Graves' hyperthyroidism and ophthalmopathy. This second study notes: In the analysis, a 13 V-J model separated ophthalmopathy from stable hyperthyroidism. The model identified upcoming ophthalmopathy a median approximately six months ahead of onset.

The chain couples TRBV5-1 to TRBJ2-1; 8 bases match TRBD1. This receptor was obtained from a young woman with Graves disease. This specimen consisted of peripheral blood mononuclear cells (PBMCs), obtained at new diagnosis, from a patient treated with antithyroid drugs. The CDR3 is CASNPGQAGNEQFF. Written as DNA, the CDR3 is TGCGCCAGCAACCCGGGACAGGCCGGCAATGAGCAGTTCTTC.